A selection of T cell receptor beta chains follows, all from one sample in a study of PD-1 blockade in classical Hodgkin lymphoma. Generated by immunoSEQ multiplex PCR, the TCRdb table keeps only in-frame clones and is missing some. The data show more than 15,000 clones, with 83% seen just once and roughly 13% held by the top ten. This specimen consisted of peripheral blood mononuclear cells (PBMCs), obtained before the fourth cycle of nivolumab. Receptor source: a human donor with classical Hodgkin lymphoma. The CDR3 runs from the conserved cysteine through the conserved F or W. Fields, in order: V gene, J gene, CDR3 protein.

>TRBV27|TRBJ2-5
CASSFAGAMGETQYF
>TRBV5-1|TRBJ2-1
CASSASSGVHNEQFF
>TRBV19|TRBJ1-1
CASTPQGSGTEAFF
>TRBV6-1|TRBJ1-1
CASRWAGGVDTEAFF
>TRBV6-6|TRBJ1-2
CASNPGDKANYGYTF
>TRBV4-2|TRBJ1-3
CASSPGGAGNTIYF
>TRBV14|TRBJ2-7
CASSQVRVGGEQYF
>TRBV7-3|TRBJ2-1
CASSLIGSSPFF
>TRBV6-5|TRBJ2-7
CASSPETGTYEQYF
>TRBV5-1|TRBJ1-4
CASSLGTGATNEKLFF
>TRBV11-2|TRBJ2-7
CASSLGTGWAYEQYF
>TRBV6-5|TRBJ2-1
CASRTNTGDVFF
>TRBV10-2|TRBJ1-2
CASSVGGGGYTF
>TRBV6-6|TRBJ1-2
CASTPGAKGGYTF
>TRBV7-8|TRBJ1-2
CASSLLGGAYGYTF
>TRBV10-3|TRBJ2-6
CAITSVAPGGLGANVLTF
>TRBV7-8|TRBJ2-1
CASSEGRGANYNEQFF
>TRBV7-9|TRBJ1-3
CASSVGVAVSSGNTIYF
>TRBV10-2|TRBJ2-1
CASSESRLAAQFF
>TRBV4-3|TRBJ2-2
CASSQDADSHTGELFF
>TRBV19|TRBJ1-1
CASSIGTYPLNTEAFF
>TRBV5-1|TRBJ1-1
CASSLGTQGNTEAFF
>TRBV5-1|TRBJ1-1
CASSSGTLGTEAFF
>TRBV6-1|TRBJ1-2
CASSEAVGIDGYTF
>TRBV6-5|TRBJ1-2
CASSNLYGYTF
>TRBV9|TRBJ1-6
CASSSGTIGNSPLHF
>TRBV4-3|TRBJ1-2
CASSPEETRGTSYGYTF
>TRBV7-9|TRBJ1-1
CASSLTATEAFF
>TRBV6-6|TRBJ1-1
CASSYTENTEAFF
>TRBV5-1|TRBJ2-6
CASSPQGSGANVLTF
>TRBV7-9|TRBJ1-6
CASSLGTGEGSPLHF
>TRBV7-8|TRBJ1-5
CASSRQGAGNQPQHF
>TRBV7-9|TRBJ1-1
CASSWAGNTEAFF
>TRBV6-5|TRBJ2-7
CASRLSPGGYEQYF
>TRBV18|TRBJ2-2
CASSHPGGGELFF
>TRBV28|TRBJ2-5
CASRVASGGKKTQYF
>TRBV19|TRBJ2-1
CASSWGGAVFEQFF
>TRBV6-6|TRBJ1-2
CASATGGAQYGYTF
>TRBV6-5|TRBJ2-7
CASSYLPWGAGEQYF
>TRBV4-2|TRBJ1-1
CASSQSYVSGTEAFF
>TRBV9|NA
CASSTSAGTAIYEQYF
>TRBV2|TRBJ1-3
CASIGGGSVTSGNTIYF
>TRBV7-6|TRBJ2-7
CASSLAGNSYEQYF
>TRBV19|TRBJ1-6
CASSRDRVSNSPLHF
>TRBV5-1|TRBJ2-7
CASSLLGSYEQYF
>TRBV5-1|TRBJ1-3
CASTKDGSSGNTIYF
>TRBV7-9|TRBJ2-3
CASTSGSDTDTQYF
>TRBV19|TRBJ2-6
CASRNRGPSGANVLTF
>TRBV4-3|TRBJ1-3
CASSQNSQGNTIYF
>TRBV7-9|TRBJ1-2
CASSLNQGGGRDGYTF
>TRBV25-1|TRBJ1-2
CATQKNYGYTF
>TRBV14|TRBJ2-5
CASSQVGAQETQYF
>TRBV5-1|TRBJ2-1
CASSLGLANEQFF
>TRBV7-9|TRBJ2-3
CASSLYRTEEDTQYF
>TRBV18|TRBJ1-1
CASSPGGRSFGGEAFF